The clone carrying this TCR beta chain was observed a single time. The CDR3 loop spans 14 amino acids. V was pared by 2 bases and J by 4 bases, with 8 bases between. CDR1 and CDR2 from the germline V gene are SNHLY and FYNNEI. This specimen comes from a study of blood T cell repertoires in COVID-19. Overall study: Acute and convalescent COVID-19 samples came from the United States, Italy and Spain.

Enrolled through a virtual design, the participants were between roughly 18 and 90 years of age and came from some 26 US areas. Sequenced by immunoSEQ multiplex PCR; TCRdb stores in-frame clones only, minus some. The sample has 200,000 to 250,000 clones; roughly 89% are singletons. The chain links TRBV2 to TRBJ1-4; D call uncertain. Input material: PBMCs or T cells enriched from blood (not recorded which). The receptor's source is a woman in her 30s with acute COVID-19. The CDR3 DNA is TGTGCCAGCAGTGAACCACGGAGTAATGAAAAACTGTTTTTT. It is translated as CASSEPRSNEKLFF.